The rows below give T cell receptor beta chains drawn from one sample of a study of blood T cell repertoires in COVID-19. The table came from immunoSEQ multiplex PCR; TCRdb's copy has only in-frame clones and leaves some out. The table shows 150,000 to 250,000 clones, with about 80% occurring only once. The sample was peripheral blood. The origin of the receptors is a human donor with acute or convalescent COVID-19. The donor label of this sample is uncertain. Each CDR3 is given with its conserved first and last residue. The order of the fields is J gene, D gene, clone size, V gene, CDR3 DNA, CDR3 protein. The D gene is left open where the match is weak. Only part of the rows carry a size: once, few, many, or a class if the clone is expanded.

>TRBJ1-1|-|once|TRBV29-1
TGCAGCGTTGAATCAGGGGTCGGTGAAGCTTTCTTT
CSVESGVGEAFF
>TRBJ2-1|-|-|TRBV6-7
TGTGCCAGCAGTTACTCTATCAGCGACTCCTCCTACAATGAGCAGTTCTTC
CASSYSISDSSYNEQFF
>TRBJ2-3|-|-|TRBV7-2
TGTGCCAGCAGCTTGGGACTCCAAACAGATACGCAGTATTTT
CASSLGLQTDTQYF
>TRBJ1-6|-|-|TRBV28
TGTGCCAGCAGTTTGGACAGCCCTAATAATTCACCCCTCCACTTT
CASSLDSPNNSPLHF
>TRBJ1-5|-|-|TRBV18
TGTGCCAGCTCACCTCCCGACAGGTTTAATCAGCCCCAGCATTTT
CASSPPDRFNQPQHF
>TRBJ1-6|-|-|TRBV27
TGTGCCAGCAGTTTACGGACCCCATCAGGAGGTAATTCACCCCTCCACTTT
CASSLRTPSGGNSPLHF
>TRBJ2-7|-|-|TRBV5-1
TGCGCCAGCAGCGAGGGGGGGAAGCTCTACGAGCAGTACTTC
CASSEGGKLYEQYF
>TRBJ1-1|TRBD1|-|TRBV6-6
TGTGCCAGCAGTTACCCGGAGTCCAGGGGGCAAGATGAAGCTTTCTTT
CASSYPESRGQDEAFF
>TRBJ2-5|-|-|TRBV27
TGTGCCAGCAGTTTATCCCCCTCTTTGGGCCCAGAGACCCAGTACTTC
CASSLSPSLGPETQYF
>TRBJ2-3|-|-|TRBV3-1/TRBV3-2
TGTGCCAGCAGCCAAAGCTCGGTAGTGGATACGCAGTATTTT
CASSQSSVVDTQYF
>TRBJ2-7|TRBD2|-|TRBV7-2
TGTGCCAGCAGCCCCTCGACTAGCGGAGGCCCCTACGAGCAGTACTTC
CASSPSTSGGPYEQYF
>TRBJ1-2|-|-|TRBV6-5
TGTGCCAGCAGCGACAGTAACTATGGCTACACCTTC
CASSDSNYGYTF
>TRBJ2-5|-|once|TRBV11-2
TGTGCCAGCAGCCCACCAGCGTTCCGGGAGACCCAGTACTTC
CASSPPAFRETQYF
>TRBJ2-7|TRBD2|-|TRBV28
TGTGCCAGCAGCACAGTTTCTAGCGGGTCCTACGAGCAGTACTTC
CASSTVSSGSYEQYF
>TRBJ2-5|TRBD1|-|TRBV6-6
TGTGCCAGCAGTTACTCCGGGGGACAGGGGGCAGAGACCCAGTACTTC
CASSYSGGQGAETQYF
>TRBJ2-7|-|-|TRBV9
TGTGCCAGCAGCGTCGAGGGTACTTCGCGCCAGCAGTACTTC
CASSVEGTSRQQYF
>TRBJ1-2|-|-|TRBV27
TGTGCCAGCAGTGTGACGCAGGCTAACTATGGCTACACCTTC
CASSVTQANYGYTF
>TRBJ2-5|-|-|TRBV5-4
TGTGCCAGCAGCTTGGGAGTTCAAGAGACCCAGTACTTC
CASSLGVQETQYF
>TRBJ1-2|TRBD1|-|TRBV5-1
TGCGCCAGCAGCTTAGGACAGGGGACCTATGGCTACACCTTC
CASSLGQGTYGYTF
>TRBJ1-6|TRBD1|-|TRBV28
TGTGCCAGCAGCCAACGGACAGGGACAAATTCACCCCTCCACTTT
CASSQRTGTNSPLHF
>TRBJ1-5|-|-|TRBV19
TGTGCCAGTAGTATAGGGGACTACCAAGGTCAGCCCCAGCATTTT
CASSIGDYQGQPQHF
>TRBJ2-2|-|-|TRBV19
TGTGCCAGCGAGTGGAGGGTGAACACCGGGGAGCTGTTTTTT
CASEWRVNTGELFF
>TRBJ2-7|-|-|TRBV30
TGTGCCTGGAGTGTTACCAGCTACGAGCAGTACTTC
CAWSVTSYEQYF
>TRBJ2-3|-|once|TRBV19
TGTGCCAGTAGCACCCCGGGATTAAGCACAGATACGCAGTATTTT
CASSTPGLSTDTQYF
>TRBJ1-1|-|-|TRBV15
TGTGCCACCAGCAGAGGAGGGCCAATGAACACTGAAGCTTTCTTT
CATSRGGPMNTEAFF
>TRBJ1-5|-|few|TRBV5-4
TGTGCCAGCAGCTTGGGACAAAATCAGCCCCAGCATTTT
CASSLGQNQPQHF
>TRBJ1-3|-|-|TRBV9
TGTGCCAGCAGCGTCGACGGGGGGCGAACTGGAAACACCATATATTTT
CASSVDGGRTGNTIYF
>TRBJ1-1|-|-|TRBV18
TGTGCCAGCTTTGGACAAACGGCTGAAGCTTTCTTT
CASFGQTAEAFF
>TRBJ2-7|TRBD2|once|TRBV5-4
TGTGCCAGCAGCTCTGAGGCGGGAGGCGAGCAGTACTTC
CASSSEAGGEQYF
>TRBJ2-3|TRBD2|-|TRBV29-1
TGCAGCGTCAAACGGGGGGAAGGCGGCCCAGATACGCAGTATTTT
CSVKRGEGGPDTQYF
>TRBJ2-7|TRBD2|-|TRBV15
TGTGCCACCAGCAGGCTACTAGCGGGAGCCTCCCACGAGCAGTACTTC
CATSRLLAGASHEQYF
>TRBJ1-5|TRBD1|-|TRBV7-8
TGTGCCAGCAGCTTAGGTAGACAGGGGGCAAGTCAGCCCCAGCATTTT
CASSLGRQGASQPQHF
>TRBJ2-2|-|-|TRBV19
TGTGCCAGCCACTGGTTGGGGCAGAACACCGGGGAGCTGTTTTTT
CASHWLGQNTGELFF
>TRBJ2-2|-|-|TRBV19
TGTGCCAGTAGTAACCAGGGGAACACCGGGGAGCTGTTTTTT
CASSNQGNTGELFF
>TRBJ1-3|-|-|TRBV30
TGTGCCTGGAGTGTACTAAGCGGAAACACCATATATTTT
CAWSVLSGNTIYF
>TRBJ2-1|TRBD2|-|TRBV9
TGTGCCAGCAGCGGGGGAGGACTAGCGGGAGTCGGTAATAGCTACAATGAGCAGTTCTTC
CASSGGGLAGVGNSYNEQFF
>TRBJ2-1|TRBD2|-|TRBV19
TGTGCCAGTACCGTGGCGGGGGGAGAGCAGTTCTTC
CASTVAGGEQFF
>TRBJ2-7|-|-|TRBV5-8
TGTGCCAGCAGCTTGCAGGGGGGAGTCCACGAGCAGTACTTC
CASSLQGGVHEQYF
>TRBJ2-7|TRBD2|-|TRBV4-1
TGCGCCAGCAGCCAAGATTGGGGACTAGCGGGAGGGGGCTACGAGCAGTACTTC
CASSQDWGLAGGGYEQYF
>TRBJ2-6|-|-|TRBV5-6
TGTGCCAGCAGCTTGGGATGGCTTTCATCTGGGGCCAACGTCCTGACTTTC
CASSLGWLSSGANVLTF
>TRBJ2-5|-|-|TRBV9
TGTGCCAGCAGCGTAAGGGGAGAGACCCAGTACTTC
CASSVRGETQYF
>TRBJ2-1|-|-|TRBV7-9
TGTGCCAGCCTTGCGAGTGGGAGTGCTCGCAATGAGCAGTTCTTC
CASLASGSARNEQFF
>TRBJ1-1|-|-|TRBV28
TGTGCCAGCAGTTTAGGCCCTACAGGGCTCAACACTGAAGCTTTCTTT
CASSLGPTGLNTEAFF
>TRBJ2-1|TRBD2|-|TRBV6-1
TGTGCCAGCAGCCTAGCGGGAGTATATGAGCAGTTCTTC
CASSLAGVYEQFF